One sample yielded the 29 T cell receptor beta chains listed below, sequenced in a study of cytomegalovirus exposure and HLA in healthy donors. 60 Vbeta and 13 Jbeta primers were used in PCR. Sequencing used immunoSEQ multiplex PCR; TCRdb keeps in-frame clones, though not all of them. The table lists around 120,000 clones, around 81% of them singletons. The sequenced sample was PBMCs. The source of these receptors is a man aged 18 to 30 in good health and CMV-seronegative.

The V call is TRBV15, the J call TRBJ2-7; D unclear. The CDR3 runs to 17 residues. Trimming cost V 5 bases and J 3 bases, with 23 bases left between them. Germline CDR1 reads LNHNV; CDR2 reads YYDKDF (reference sequence). For the CDR3, the DNA is TGTGCCACCAGCTCGCGCTACCAAATGTCCGTGAGCTACGAGCAGTACTTC. The encoded protein is CATSSRYQMSVSYEQYF.

V usage is TRBV19 and J usage is TRBJ2-1; D is perhaps TRBD1 (6 bases). This CDR3 comprises 14 residues. V lost 7 bases and J 4 bases, leaving 14 bases between the germline ends. Germline V lookup: CDR1 LNHDA, CDR2 SQIVND (reference sequence). The CDR3 region has the DNA TGTGCCAGTAAGGAGGCAGGGGTATACAATGAGCAGTTCTTC. This translates into CASKEAGVYNEQFF.

V gene TRBV2 combines with J gene TRBJ1-1; unclear D gene. CDR3 length: 10 amino acids. V lost 8 bases to trimming and J lost 7 bases, with 8 bases between them. CDR1 and CDR2 from the germline V gene are SNHLY and FYNNEI. CDR3 nucleotide sequence: TGTGCCAGCGTCGTCCTTGAAGCTTTCTTT. Its translation is CASVVLEAFF.

The chain recombines TRBV4-2 with TRBJ2-6; tentatively, D is TRBD1 (6 bases). The CDR3 consists of 14 residues. V lost 3 bases and J 9 bases, leaving 12 bases between the germline ends. Germline CDR1 LGHNA, CDR2 YNFKEQ. The CDR3 loop reads CASSQRTVGNVLTF. In DNA form, the CDR3 reads TGTGCCAGCAGCCAGAGGACAGTGGGCAACGTCCTGACTTTC.

The chain employs TRBV7-8 and TRBJ2-7; D unresolved. The V gene's germline CDR1 is SGHVS and CDR2 FQNEAQ. This CDR3 contains 13 residues. Deletions cut 6 bases from V and 0 bases from J, with 9 bases between. CDR3 loop: CASSVQSSYEQYF. In nucleotides, the CDR3 is TGTGCCAGCAGTGTACAGAGCTCCTACGAGCAGTACTTC. The whole variable domain, remainder taken from reference TRBV7-8 and TRBJ2-7, is GAGVSQSPRYKVAKRGQDVALRCDPISGHVSLFWYQQALGQGPEFLTYFQNEAQLDKSGLPSDRFFAERPEGSVSTLKIQRTQQEDSAVYLCASSVQSSYEQYFGPGTRLTVT.

V gene TRBV7-9 combines with J gene TRBJ1-4, with TRBD1 as a possible D gene (5 bases). The ends were cut back, 10 bases at V and 4 bases at J, with 16 bases in the middle. The CDR3 extends over 14 amino acids. Germline-derived CDR1 and CDR2 are SEHNR and FQNEAQ (reference sequence). The CDR3 loop reads CATKQSGINEKLFF. The CDR3 DNA reads TGTGCCACGAAGCAGTCAGGGATTAATGAAAAACTGTTTTTT.

This chain links TRBV2 with TRBJ1-1; no definite D call. Trimming removed 4 bases at V and 1 base at J, with 10 bases between. There are 14 residues in the CDR3. Germline assignment: CDR1 SNHLY and CDR2 FYNNEI. The CDR3 protein is CASSVPTKNTEAFF. The CDR3 nucleotides are TGTGCCAGCAGTGTCCCAACAAAGAACACTGAAGCTTTCTTT. The full variable domain, completed using reference TRBV2 and TRBJ1-1, is EPEVTQTPSHQVTQMGQEVILRCVPISNHLYFYWYRQILGQKVEFLVSFYNNEISEKSEIFDDQFSVERPDGSNFTLKIRSTKLEDSAMYFCASSVPTKNTEAFFGQGTRLTVV.

The chain links TRBV6-6 to TRBJ2-7; 7 nucleotides match TRBD2. The germline gives CDR1 MNHNY, CDR2 SVGAGI (reference sequence). V was clipped by 2 bases and J by 2 bases; unmatched bases: 6. CDR3 size: 15 residues. The DNA of the CDR3 is TGTGCCAGCAGTTACAGCGGGGCAATACCCTACGAGCAGTACTTC. Its translation: CASSYSGAIPYEQYF.

The rearrangement links TRBV30 to TRBJ2-2; TRBD1 is a possible D gene (5 bases). The CDR3 consists of 14 residues. V was pared by 6 bases and J by 0 bases, with 11 bases between. The germline V gene has CDR1 GTSNPN and CDR2 SVGIG (reference sequence). The CDR3 DNA reads TGTGCCTGTACACTGACAGCGAACACCGGGGAGCTGTTTTTT. Amino acids: CACTLTANTGELFF.

The V call is TRBV5-6, the J call TRBJ2-1; possibly TRBD2 for D (5 bases). The CDR3 loop spans 13 amino acids. Germline CDR1 reads SGHDT; CDR2 reads YYEEEE. Trimming shortened V by 0 bases and J by 8 bases, and 9 bases separated the two germline ends. For the CDR3, the DNA is TGTGCCAGCAGCTTGGAGAGGGTCGATGAGCAGTTCTTC. It yields the protein CASSLERVDEQFF.

V gene TRBV6-5 combines with J gene TRBJ1-1; TRBD1 matches 8 bases. Per the germline V gene, CDR1 is MNHEY and CDR2 is SVGAGI. V gave up 0 bases and J gave up 10 bases; unmatched junction bases: 7. CDR3 length equals 14 residues. The CDR3 loop is CASSYSDRAIVAFF. The CDR3 DNA sequence: TGTGCCAGCAGTTACTCGGACAGGGCGATAGTAGCTTTCTTT.

This clone has ten or more counts. The chain carries TRBV6-1 and TRBJ1-2, with 9 bases fitting TRBD1. V dropped 8 bases and J dropped 8; count of bases not matched to a gene: 9. Germline V gene data show CDR1 as MNHNS and CDR2 as SASEGT. This CDR3 spans 13 amino acids. This CDR3 is CASSEQGARGYTF. CDR3 nucleotide sequence: TGTGCCAGCTCTGAACAGGGGGCTAGAGGCTACACCTTC.

The V and J genes are TRBV6-1 and TRBJ1-2; possible D gene TRBD1, 6 bases. The CDR3 is 14 residues long. The V gene lost 2 bases and the J gene lost 6 bases, with 13 bases spanning the gap. Germline V gene sequence: CDR1 MNHNS, CDR2 SASEGT. Here the CDR3 reads CASSERGGRDGYTF. The DNA of the CDR3 is TGTGCCAGCAGTGAACGAGGGGGAAGGGATGGCTACACCTTC.

A few counts support this clone. The chain links TRBV6-6 to TRBJ1-4, with TRBD1 as a possible D gene (6 bases). Germline assignment: CDR1 MNHNY and CDR2 SVGAGI (reference sequence). V gave up 0 bases and J gave up 5 bases, with 10 bases separating them. The CDR3 consists of 15 residues. CDR3 in DNA: TGTGCCAGCAGTTACTCAGGGGGGGGGAATGAAAAACTGTTTTTT. Residues: CASSYSGGGNEKLFF.

The gene calls are TRBV7-2 and TRBJ1-5; possibly TRBD1 for D (5 bases). V was pared by 2 bases and J by 5 bases, with 10 bases between. This CDR3 is 14 amino acids long. CDR1 is SGHTA, CDR2 FQGNSA, per germline. CDR3 in amino acids: CASSLWQGYQPQHF. CDR3 sequence (DNA): TGTGCCAGCAGCTTATGGCAGGGATATCAGCCCCAGCATTTT.

V and J are TRBV7-9 and TRBJ1-2; perhaps TRBD1 as D (6 bases). Germline assignment: CDR1 SEHNR and CDR2 FQNEAQ (reference sequence). The CDR3 length is 14 residues. The V end was cut by 3 bases, the J end by 5 bases, with 13 bases between. The CDR3 protein is CASSFTGSAYGYTF. The CDR3 DNA follows: TGTGCCAGCAGCTTTACAGGGTCGGCTTATGGCTACACCTTC.

The chain combines TRBV4-1 with TRBJ2-1; 7 bases fit TRBD2. V lost 5 bases and J lost 8; bases outside the gene matches: 6. The CDR3 has 13 amino acids. Germline V gene lookup returns CDR1 MGHRA and CDR2 YSYEKL. DNA for the CDR3: TGCGCCAGCAGCGGAGGACTAGGGGATGAGCAGTTCTTC. It yields the protein CASSGGLGDEQFF.

The V call is TRBV29-1, the J call TRBJ2-7; D is perhaps TRBD2 (6 bases). Germline CDR1 is SQVTM and CDR2 is ANQGSEA. The CDR3 runs 14 residues. CDR3 residues: CNPPGEAPGHEQYF. In nucleotides, the CDR3 is TGCAACCCGCCCGGGGAGGCCCCAGGTCACGAGCAGTACTTC.

The rearrangement joins TRBV5-4 to TRBJ2-3; 8 bases fit TRBD2. Germline CDR1 is SGHNT and CDR2 is YYREEE (reference sequence). The CDR3 runs to 16 residues. The J segment lost 1 base and the V segment lost 4 bases, leaving 8 bases of the junction unmatched. In DNA form, the CDR3 reads TGTGCCAGCAGCCCGAAACCAGCGGGGGGCACAGATACGCAGTATTTT. Its protein product is CASSPKPAGGTDTQYF.

CDR3: CASSILGSTVTRGTQYF. CDR3 nucleotides: TGTGCCAGTAGTATCCTGGGGTCCACGGTCACCCGGGGGACCCAGTACTTC. The rearrangement joins TRBV19 to TRBJ2-5, with D perhaps TRBD2 (5 bases). The ends were cut back, 3 bases at V and 7 bases at J, with 24 bases in the middle. CDR3 length: 17 amino acids. Germline CDR1 is LNHDA and CDR2 is SQIVND (reference sequence). Based on the CDR3 plus reference TRBV19 and TRBJ2-5, the full variable domain is DGGITQSPKYLFRKEGQNVTLSCEQNLNHDAMYWYRQDPGQGLRLIYYSQIVNDFQKGDIAEGYSVSREKKESFPLTVTSAQKNPTAFYLCASSILGSTVTRGTQYFGPGTRLLVL.

The chain combines TRBV15 with TRBJ2-3; 11 nucleotides match TRBD2. Germline CDR1 reads LNHNV; CDR2 reads YYDKDF (reference sequence). V shed 5 bases and J 6 bases; nucleotides not matched to a gene: 4. This CDR3 comprises 14 residues. CDR3 amino acids: CATSLAGGEDTQYF. CDR3 nucleotides: TGTGCCACCAGCCTAGCGGGGGGCGAGGATACGCAGTATTTT. The whole variable domain, remainder taken from reference TRBV15 and TRBJ2-3, is DAMVIQNPRYQVTQFGKPVTLSCSQTLNHNVMYWYQQKSSQAPKLLFHYYDKDFNNEADTPDNFQSRRPNTSFCFLDIRSPGLGDTAMYLCATSLAGGEDTQYFGPGTRLTVL.

The chain recombines TRBV5-6 with TRBJ2-7; tentative D call: TRBD2 (6 bases). The germline V and J ends were trimmed by 6 bases and 1 base, with 14 bases remaining between them. Germline CDR1 SGHDT, CDR2 YYEEEE. The CDR3 loop spans 14 amino acids. The CDR3 DNA is TGTGCCAGCATGGGACGGGGGTTTTCCTACGAGCAGTACTTC. Residues: CASMGRGFSYEQYF.

This sequence joins TRBV28 and TRBJ1-6; perhaps TRBD1 as D (6 bases). This CDR3 is built from 12 residues. Germline V gene sequence: CDR1 MDHEN, CDR2 SYDVKM. Trimming removed 5 bases at V and 7 bases at J, with 6 bases between. The CDR3, as DNA: TGTGCCAGCAGTACAGGGAATTCACCCCTCCACTTT. Encoded protein: CASSTGNSPLHF.

The rearrangement links TRBV7-9 to TRBJ2-7; D is unresolved. Germline CDR1 SEHNR, CDR2 FQNEAQ (reference sequence). The CDR3 contains 13 residues. V was trimmed by 5 bases and J by 7 bases, leaving 15 bases between them. The CDR3 reads CASSQDWLREQYF. The DNA of the CDR3 is TGTGCCAGCAGCCAAGATTGGCTTCGTGAGCAGTACTTC.

This clone has only a few counts. V usage is TRBV4-3 and J usage is TRBJ1-3, with 7 bases aligning to TRBD1. CDR3 size: 14 residues. V lost 3 bases, J lost 2 bases, and 1 base stayed unmatched. The germline V gene encodes CDR1 LGHNA and CDR2 YSLEER. CDR3 amino acids: CASSHGTAGNTIYF. The CDR3 DNA reads TGCGCCAGCAGCCACGGGACAGCTGGAAACACCATATATTTT.

The chain is built from TRBV5-4 and TRBJ1-1; D ambiguous. CDR1 SGHNT and CDR2 YYREEE come from the germline V gene (reference sequence). V was shortened by 5 bases and J by 0 bases, with 8 bases between the two germline ends. This CDR3 has 13 residues. CDR3 nucleotide sequence: TGTGCCAGCAGTTTGCAGATGAACACTGAAGCTTTCTTT. The encoded protein is CASSLQMNTEAFF.

V is TRBV10-1 and J is TRBJ2-1; 8 bases are shared with TRBD1. Germline CDR1 is WNHNN and CDR2 is SYGVQD (reference sequence). Unmatched junction bases numbered 9, after V lost 3 bases and J lost 2 bases. The CDR3 length is 17 residues. The DNA for the CDR3 is TGCGCCAGCAGTGACTCCATGAGACAGGGGCCCTACAATGAGCAGTTCTTC. Protein sequence: CASSDSMRQGPYNEQFF.

The rearrangement links TRBV5-4 to TRBJ2-7; 10 bases are a match to TRBD2. Germline V gives CDR1 SGHNT, CDR2 YYREEE (reference sequence). V gave up 3 bases and J gave up 2 bases; unmatched junction bases: 2. The CDR3 runs to 14 residues. In DNA form, the CDR3 reads TGTGCCAGCAGCTCGAGCGGGGGGGCCTACGAGCAGTACTTC. Its protein product is CASSSSGGAYEQYF.

The CDR3 sequence: CASSLSFSGELFF. Here the CDR3 DNA reads TGTGCCAGCAGTCTTAGCTTTTCCGGGGAGCTGTTTTTT. V and J are TRBV6-5 and TRBJ2-2, with D hard to call. The CDR3 runs to 13 residues. From germline, CDR1 is MNHEY and CDR2 SVGAGI. With 5 bases removed from V and 6 bases from J, the gap between germline ends came to 10 bases.